This T cell receptor beta chain was obtained from a study of blood T cell repertoires in COVID-19. At the level of the study: The cDNA or gDNA used as material had been derived from T cells, B-cell-depleted T cells, or PBMCs.

Study members were between about 18 and 89 years old and lived in 20 to 30 US regions. The study assigned cohorts using participant-reported clinical history. With respect to this clone: No DNA is shown, since the ends of the CDR3 on it are uncertain; the CDR3 is the one TCRdb lists.

The CDR3 contains 22 residues when both ends are counted. Study processing details: The assay estimated nucleated cells by amplifying reference gene primers. Libraries were prepared by immunoSEQ multiplex PCR; TCRdb keeps only in-frame clonotypes and omits some of them. That table gives V, J and clone size, and the DNA gave D and trimming. This sample has around 140,000 clones, with roughly 86% found just once. The chain uses TRBV21-1 and TRBJ2-7; the D call in the table, TRBD2, was not verified against the DNA. TRBV21-1 represents a pseudogene. The material sequenced was PBMCs or T cells enriched from blood (not recorded which). The receptor comes from a woman between 50 and 59 years old with acute COVID-19. The CDR3 sequence is CASSKGPWATGITSGDSYEQYF.